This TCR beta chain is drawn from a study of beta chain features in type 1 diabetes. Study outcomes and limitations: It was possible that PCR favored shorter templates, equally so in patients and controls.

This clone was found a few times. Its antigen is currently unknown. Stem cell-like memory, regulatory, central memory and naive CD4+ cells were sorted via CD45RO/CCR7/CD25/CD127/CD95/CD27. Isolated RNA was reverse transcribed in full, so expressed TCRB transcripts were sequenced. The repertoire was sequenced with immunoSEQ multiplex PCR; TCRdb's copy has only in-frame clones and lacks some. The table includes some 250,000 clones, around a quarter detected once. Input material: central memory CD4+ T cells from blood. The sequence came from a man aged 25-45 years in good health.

The CDR3 nucleotides are TGTGCCATCAGTGAGGGGGCTTTATCCTACGAGCAGTACTTC. This encodes CAISEGALSYEQYF. The chain links TRBV10-3 to TRBJ2-7; a possible D gene is TRBD1 (5 bases). Germline values: CDR1 ENHRY, CDR2 SYGVKD. The CDR3 is 14 residues long. The germline V and J ends were trimmed by 2 bases and 1 base, with 9 bases remaining between them.